This T cell receptor beta chain was captured in a study of T-cell reconstitution after alpha-beta-depleted transplantation in children. The CDR3 extends over 13 amino acids. The ends were cut back, 7 bases at V and 3 bases at J, with 12 bases in the middle. Per the germline V gene, CDR1 is SQVTM and CDR2 is ANQGSEA. This clonotype was counted many times. TCRbeta library preparation incorporated unique molecular identifiers. TCRdb recomputed calls from the PCR reads with MiXCR, one row per CDR3 protein. The sample lists hundreds of thousands of distinct CDR3 sequences; about an eighth were seen once. The chain is built from TRBV29-1 and TRBJ2-2; unclear D gene. The starting material was PBMCs, obtained from the stem cell graft. This receptor was obtained from a human donor who donated a stem cell graft to a child with Fanconi anemia. The CDR3 DNA reads as TGCAGCGGACAAAATCAAGACACCGGGGAGCTGTTTTTT. Protein product: CSGQNQDTGELFF.